This TCR beta chain came from a study of cytomegalovirus exposure and HLA in healthy donors. Study in general: Sequencing of 150 million to 200 million T cells in an earlier analysis found around 120 million unique TCR beta sequences. Of the donors genotyped, about 410 in all, around 76% fell in the Caucasian-associated ancestry cluster.

This clone was detected only a few times. Trimming took 0 bases from V and 8 from J, leaving 8 bases between them. Germline V gives CDR1 GTSNPN, CDR2 SVGIG (reference sequence). The CDR3 runs 12 residues. This PCR relied on a set of 60 Vbeta primers and 13 Jbeta primers. The repertoire was sequenced with immunoSEQ multiplex PCR; TCRdb's copy has only in-frame clones and lacks some. The table includes fewer than 150,000 clones, 76% detected once. The genes are TRBV30 and TRBJ2-1; tentatively, D is TRBD2 (5 bases). The sequence came from a young man in good health and CMV-seronegative. Sequenced: PBMCs. CDR3 loop: CAWSVLRDEQFF. CDR3 in DNA: TGTGCCTGGAGTGTCCTGAGGGATGAGCAGTTCTTC.